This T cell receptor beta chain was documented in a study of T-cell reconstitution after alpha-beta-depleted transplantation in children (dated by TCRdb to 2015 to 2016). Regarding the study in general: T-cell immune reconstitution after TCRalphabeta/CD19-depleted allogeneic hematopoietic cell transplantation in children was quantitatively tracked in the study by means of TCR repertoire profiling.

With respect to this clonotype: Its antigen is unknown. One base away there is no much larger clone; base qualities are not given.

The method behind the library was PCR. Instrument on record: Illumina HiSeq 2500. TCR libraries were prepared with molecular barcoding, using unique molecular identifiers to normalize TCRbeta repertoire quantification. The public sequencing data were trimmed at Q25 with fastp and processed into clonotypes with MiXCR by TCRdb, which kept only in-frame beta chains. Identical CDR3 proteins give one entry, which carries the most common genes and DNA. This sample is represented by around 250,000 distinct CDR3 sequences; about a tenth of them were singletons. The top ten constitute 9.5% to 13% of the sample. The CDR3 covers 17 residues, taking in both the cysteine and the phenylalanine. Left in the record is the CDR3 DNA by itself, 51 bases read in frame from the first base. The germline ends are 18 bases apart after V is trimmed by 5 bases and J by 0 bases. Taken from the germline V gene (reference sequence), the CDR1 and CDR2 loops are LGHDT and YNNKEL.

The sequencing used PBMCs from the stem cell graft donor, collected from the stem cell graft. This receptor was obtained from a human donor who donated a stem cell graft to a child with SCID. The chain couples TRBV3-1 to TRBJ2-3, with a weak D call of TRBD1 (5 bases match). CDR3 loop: CASSSFGAALSTDTQYF. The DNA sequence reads TGTGCCAGCAGCTCTTTTGGGGCGGCGCTTAGCACAGATACGCAGTATTTT.